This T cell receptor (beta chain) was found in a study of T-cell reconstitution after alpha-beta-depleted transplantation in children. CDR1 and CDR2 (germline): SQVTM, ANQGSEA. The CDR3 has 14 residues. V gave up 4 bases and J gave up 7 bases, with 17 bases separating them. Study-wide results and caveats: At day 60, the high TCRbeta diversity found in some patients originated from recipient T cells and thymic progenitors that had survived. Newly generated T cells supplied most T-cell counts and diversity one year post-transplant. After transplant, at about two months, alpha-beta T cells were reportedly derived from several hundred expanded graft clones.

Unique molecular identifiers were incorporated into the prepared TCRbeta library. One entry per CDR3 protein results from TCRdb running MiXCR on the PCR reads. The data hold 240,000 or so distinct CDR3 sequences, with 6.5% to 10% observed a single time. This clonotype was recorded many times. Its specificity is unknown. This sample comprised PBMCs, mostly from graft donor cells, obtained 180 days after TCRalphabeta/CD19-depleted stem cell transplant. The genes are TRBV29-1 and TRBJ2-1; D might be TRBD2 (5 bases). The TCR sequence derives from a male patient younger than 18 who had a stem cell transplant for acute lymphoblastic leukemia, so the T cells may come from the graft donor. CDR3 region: CSVGGRGYSNEQFF. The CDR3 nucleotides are TGCAGCGTTGGTGGGCGCGGGTATTCGAATGAGCAGTTCTTC.